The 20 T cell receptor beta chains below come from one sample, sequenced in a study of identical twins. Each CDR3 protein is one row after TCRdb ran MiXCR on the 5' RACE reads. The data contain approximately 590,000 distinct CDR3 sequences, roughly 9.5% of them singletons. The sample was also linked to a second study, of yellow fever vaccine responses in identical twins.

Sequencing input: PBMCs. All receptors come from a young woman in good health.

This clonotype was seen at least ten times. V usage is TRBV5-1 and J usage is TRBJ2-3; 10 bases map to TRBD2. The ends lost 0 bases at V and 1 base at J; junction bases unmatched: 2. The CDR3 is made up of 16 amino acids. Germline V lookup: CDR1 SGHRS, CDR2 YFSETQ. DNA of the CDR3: TGCGCCAGCAGCTTGGAGCTAGCGGGGGGCACAGATACGCAGTATTTT. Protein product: CASSLELAGGTDTQYF.

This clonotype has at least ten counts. CDR3 sequence reads: CASRGTGNGYTF. The DNA of the CDR3 is TGTGCCAGCAGGGGGACAGGAAATGGCTACACCTTC. The chain recombines TRBV3-1 with TRBJ1-2, with 8 nucleotides matching TRBD1. This CDR3 has 12 amino acids. Germline-derived CDR1 and CDR2 are LGHDT and YNNKEL (reference sequence). Trimming took 6 bases from V and 6 from J; bases not matched to a gene: 3.

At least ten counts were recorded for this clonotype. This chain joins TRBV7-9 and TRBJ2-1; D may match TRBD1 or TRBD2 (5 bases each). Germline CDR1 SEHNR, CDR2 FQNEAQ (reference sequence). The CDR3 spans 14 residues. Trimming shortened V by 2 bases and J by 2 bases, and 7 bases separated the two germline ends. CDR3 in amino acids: CASSLRDPYNEQFF. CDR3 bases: TGTGCCAGCAGCTTAAGGGACCCCTACAATGAGCAGTTCTTC.

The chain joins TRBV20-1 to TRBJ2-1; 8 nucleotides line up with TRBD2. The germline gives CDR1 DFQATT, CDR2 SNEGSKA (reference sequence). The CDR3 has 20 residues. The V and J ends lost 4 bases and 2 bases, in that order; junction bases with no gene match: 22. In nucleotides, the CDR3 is TGCAGTGCTAACCTCGGAGCTTGGGCAGGAGGGCGGGGGGCCTACAATGAGCAGTTCTTC. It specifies CSANLGAWAGGRGAYNEQFF.

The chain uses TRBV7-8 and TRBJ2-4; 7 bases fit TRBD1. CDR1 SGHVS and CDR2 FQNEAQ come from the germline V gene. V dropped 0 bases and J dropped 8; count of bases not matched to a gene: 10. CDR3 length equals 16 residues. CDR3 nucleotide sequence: TGTGCCAGCAGCTTAGCACTACAGGGGATGAAGGACATTCAGTACTTC. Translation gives CASSLALQGMKDIQYF.

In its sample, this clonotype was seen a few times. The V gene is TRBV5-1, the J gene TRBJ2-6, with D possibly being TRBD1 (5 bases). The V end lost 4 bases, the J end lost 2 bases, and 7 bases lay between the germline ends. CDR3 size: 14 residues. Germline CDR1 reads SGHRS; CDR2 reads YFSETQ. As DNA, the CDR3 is TGCGCCAGCAGCACGACAGCTGGGGCCAACGTCCTGACTTTC. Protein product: CASSTTAGANVLTF.

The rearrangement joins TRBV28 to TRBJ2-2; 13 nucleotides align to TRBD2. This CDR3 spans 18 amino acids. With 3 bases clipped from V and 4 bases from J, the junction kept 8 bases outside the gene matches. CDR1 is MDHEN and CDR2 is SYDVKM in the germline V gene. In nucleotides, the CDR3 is TGTGCCAGCAGTTTGGTACTAGCGGGGGGGCCGCGCACCGGGGAGCTGTTTTTT. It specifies CASSLVLAGGPRTGELFF.

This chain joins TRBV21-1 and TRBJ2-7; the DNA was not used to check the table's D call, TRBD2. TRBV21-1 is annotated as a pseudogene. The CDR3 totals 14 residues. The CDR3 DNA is TGTGCCAGCAGCAGCCCTAGCGGGACCTACGAGCAGCACTTC. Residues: CASSSPSGTYEQHF.

CDR3 nucleotide sequence: TGTGCCAGCAGTAAGACCCCTTACAATGAGCAGTTCTTC. Translated: CASSKTPYNEQFF. The V gene is TRBV7-9, the J gene TRBJ2-1; D is unresolved. The V gene lost 6 bases and the J gene lost 4 bases, with 10 bases spanning the gap. The germline V gene encodes CDR1 SEHNR and CDR2 FQNEAQ (reference sequence). The CDR3 covers 13 residues.

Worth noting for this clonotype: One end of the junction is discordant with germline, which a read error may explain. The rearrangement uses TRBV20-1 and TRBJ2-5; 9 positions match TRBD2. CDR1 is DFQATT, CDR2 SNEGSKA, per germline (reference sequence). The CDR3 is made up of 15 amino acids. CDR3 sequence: CCATDLAGGKETQYF. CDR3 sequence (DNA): TGCTGTGCTACTGATTTGGCGGGGGGGAAAGAGACCCAGTACTTC.

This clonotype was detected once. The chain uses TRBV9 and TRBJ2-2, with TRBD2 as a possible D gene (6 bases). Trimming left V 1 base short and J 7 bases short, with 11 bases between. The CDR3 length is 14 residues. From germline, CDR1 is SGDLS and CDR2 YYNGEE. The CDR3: CASSVQSGGGELFF. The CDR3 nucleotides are TGTGCCAGCAGCGTACAGTCCGGGGGCGGGGAGCTGTTTTTT.

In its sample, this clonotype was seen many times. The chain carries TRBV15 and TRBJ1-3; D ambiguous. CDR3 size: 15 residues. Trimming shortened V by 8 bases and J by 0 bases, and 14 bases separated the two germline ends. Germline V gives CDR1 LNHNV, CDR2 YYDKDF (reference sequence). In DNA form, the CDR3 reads TGTGCCACCTCCGGCGGGCGCTTCTCTGGAAACACCATATATTTT. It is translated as CATSGGRFSGNTIYF.

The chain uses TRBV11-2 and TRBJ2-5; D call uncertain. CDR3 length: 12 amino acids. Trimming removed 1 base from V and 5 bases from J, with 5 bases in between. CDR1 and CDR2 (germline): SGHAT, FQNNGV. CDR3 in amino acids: CASSLGFETQYF. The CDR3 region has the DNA TGTGCCAGCAGCTTAGGGTTCGAGACCCAGTACTTC.

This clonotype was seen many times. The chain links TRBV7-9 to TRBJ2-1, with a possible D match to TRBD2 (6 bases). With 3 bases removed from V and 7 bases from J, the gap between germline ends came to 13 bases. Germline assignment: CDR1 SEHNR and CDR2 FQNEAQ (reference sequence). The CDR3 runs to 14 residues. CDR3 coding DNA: TGTGCCAGCAGCTTGTTTCAACGGGGGAATGAGCAGTTCTTC. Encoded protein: CASSLFQRGNEQFF.

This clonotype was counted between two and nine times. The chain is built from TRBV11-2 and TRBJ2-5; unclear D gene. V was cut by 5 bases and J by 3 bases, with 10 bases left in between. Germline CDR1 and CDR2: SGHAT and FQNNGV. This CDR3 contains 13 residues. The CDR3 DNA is TGTGCCAGCAGCCGGACCCGCGAAGAGACCCAGTACTTC. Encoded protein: CASSRTREETQYF.

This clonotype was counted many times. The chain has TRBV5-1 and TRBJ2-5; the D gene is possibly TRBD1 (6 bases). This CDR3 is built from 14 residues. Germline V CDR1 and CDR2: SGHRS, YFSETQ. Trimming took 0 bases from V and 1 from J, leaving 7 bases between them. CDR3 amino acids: CASSLGTAQETQYF. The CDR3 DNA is TGCGCCAGCAGCTTGGGGACAGCCCAAGAGACCCAGTACTTC. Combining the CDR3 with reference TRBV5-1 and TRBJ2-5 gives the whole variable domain KAGVTQTPRYLIKTRGQQVTLSCSPISGHRSVSWYQQTPGQGLQFLFEYFSETQRNKGNFPGRFSGRQFSNSRSEMNVSTLELGDSALYLCASSLGTAQETQYFGPGTRLLVL.

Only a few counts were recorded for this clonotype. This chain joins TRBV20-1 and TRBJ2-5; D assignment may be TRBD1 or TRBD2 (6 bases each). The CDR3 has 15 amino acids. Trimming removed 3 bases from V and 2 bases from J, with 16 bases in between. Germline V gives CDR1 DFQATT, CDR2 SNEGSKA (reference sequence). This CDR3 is CSARGPVGGQETQYF. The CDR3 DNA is TGCAGTGCTAGGGGCCCGGTAGGGGGGCAAGAGACCCAGTACTTC.

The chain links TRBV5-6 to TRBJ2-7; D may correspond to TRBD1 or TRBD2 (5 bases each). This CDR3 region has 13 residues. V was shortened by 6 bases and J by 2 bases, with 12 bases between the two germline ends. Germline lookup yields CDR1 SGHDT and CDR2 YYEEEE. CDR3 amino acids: CASKRDGAYEQYF. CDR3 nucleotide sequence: TGTGCCAGCAAACGGGACGGAGCCTACGAGCAGTACTTC. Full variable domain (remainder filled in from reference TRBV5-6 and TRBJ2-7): DAGVTQSPTHLIKTRGQQVTLRCSPKSGHDTVSWYQQALGQGPQFIFQYYEEEERQRGNFPDRFSGHQFPNYSSELNVNALLLGDSALYLCASKRDGAYEQYFGPGTRLTVT.

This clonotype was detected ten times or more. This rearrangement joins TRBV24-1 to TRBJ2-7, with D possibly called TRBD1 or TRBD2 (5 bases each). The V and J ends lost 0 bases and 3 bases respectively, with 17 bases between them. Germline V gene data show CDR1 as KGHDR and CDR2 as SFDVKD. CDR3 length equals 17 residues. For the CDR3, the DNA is TGTGCCACCAGTGATTTGCATTCCCGGGACGGAGTCTACGAGCAGTACTTC. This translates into CATSDLHSRDGVYEQYF.

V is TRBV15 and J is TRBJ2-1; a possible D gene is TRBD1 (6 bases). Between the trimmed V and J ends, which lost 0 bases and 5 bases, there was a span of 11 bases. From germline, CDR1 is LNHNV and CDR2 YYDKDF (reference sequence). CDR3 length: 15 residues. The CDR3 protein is CATSRDFAGDNEQFF. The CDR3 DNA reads TGTGCCACCAGCAGAGATTTTGCAGGGGACAATGAGCAGTTCTTC.